This T cell receptor beta chain was sequenced during a study of OX40 agonist ivuxolimab in advanced cancers. On the study more broadly: Patients with prior anti-PD-1, anti-PD-L1 or anti-CTLA-4 therapy were eligible; approximately 37% had some. Partial responses were achieved by three patients, of whom one had hepatocellular carcinoma and two had cutaneous melanoma.

Concerning this clone: Its target is unknown.

Overall study findings and caveats: CD8+ T cells showed, on average, more clonal expansion than CD4+ cells.

Blood got drawn at baseline, again on cycle 4 day 1, and then on cycle 7 day 1. Germline CDR1 is SGHRS and CDR2 is YFSETQ. Trimming took 4 bases from V and 4 from J; bases not matched to a gene: 7. The CDR3 loop spans 17 amino acids. Only in-frame clones appear in the TCRdb table, and some are missing; sequencing was by immunoSEQ multiplex PCR. Among 20,000 to 30,000 clones listed, roughly 93% were seen once. The input for sequencing was CD4+ or CD8+ T cells sorted from blood, taken in a trial of the OX40 agonist ivuxolimab. V gene TRBV5-1 combines with J gene TRBJ2-1, with TRBD2 identical over 14 bases. This receptor was taken from an adult with an advanced solid tumor such as melanoma, head and neck, liver or kidney cancer. CDR3 DNA sequence: TGCGCCAGCAGCGGGGGACTAGCGGGAGCTTTGTACAATGAGCAGTTCTTC. This translates into CASSGGLAGALYNEQFF.